The 17 T cell receptor beta chains in this list originate from one sample, sequenced in a study of blood T cell repertoires in COVID-19. Profiling relied on immunoSEQ multiplex PCR, and the TCRdb table lists in-frame clones only, not all of them. The table records under 120,000 clones, 70% to 90% of them present only once. The sample was peripheral blood. The receptor set was obtained from a human donor in a cohort sampled during active COVID-19.

This clone occurred once. The chain recombines TRBV20-1 with TRBJ2-7, with D perhaps TRBD2 (6 bases). The germline V gene encodes CDR1 DFQATT and CDR2 SNEGSKA (reference sequence). This CDR3 region has 16 residues. V lost 3 bases and J 7 bases, leaving 25 bases between the germline ends. The chain's CDR3 is CSASTGGWITSGEQYF. CDR3 bases: TGCAGTGCTAGTACTGGGGGGTGGATCACGTCGGGTGAGCAGTACTTC.

The rearrangement links TRBV5-1 to TRBJ2-5, with TRBD2 identical over 7 bases. Trimming removed 4 bases from V and 3 bases from J; junction bases left unmatched: 12. The CDR3 has 16 residues. Germline V gene data show CDR1 as SGHRS and CDR2 as YFSETQ. CDR3 DNA sequence: TGCGCCAGCAGCCTACAAGGAACTAGCGCCGAAGAGACCCAGTACTTC. Translated: CASSLQGTSAEETQYF.

This chain uses TRBV3-1 (or the pseudogene TRBV3-2) with TRBJ1-1, with D unclear. V gave up 7 bases and J gave up 1 base, with 7 bases separating them. Germline V gene sequence: CDR1 LGHDT, CDR2 YNNKEL (reference sequence). This CDR3 is built from 12 residues. In DNA form, the CDR3 reads TGTGCCAGCAAGAGCGCGAACACTGAAGCTTTCTTT. Protein: CASKSANTEAFF.

This clone appeared a single time. The chain has TRBV20-1 and TRBJ2-7, with 8 positions matching TRBD1. The V gene's germline CDR1 is DFQATT and CDR2 SNEGSKA (reference sequence). V was clipped by 3 bases and J by 6 bases; unmatched bases: 13. CDR3 length equals 15 residues. This chain's CDR3 is CSASGHSRGQGEQYF. The CDR3 nucleotides read TGCAGTGCTAGTGGCCACTCGCGCGGACAGGGCGAGCAGTACTTC.

The chain carries TRBV6-6 and TRBJ2-1; 9 bases align to TRBD2. CDR1 MNHNY and CDR2 SVGAGI come from the germline V gene (reference sequence). The CDR3 totals 15 residues. The ends lost 4 bases at V and 5 bases at J; junction bases unmatched: 6. The CDR3 spells CASSLRGGGDNEQFF. The CDR3, as DNA: TGTGCCAGCAGTTTGCGGGGCGGGGGGGACAATGAGCAGTTCTTC.

The chain employs TRBV19 and TRBJ2-2, with 7 bases identical to TRBD2. Per germline, CDR1 LNHDA and CDR2 SQIVND (reference sequence). The CDR3 runs 13 residues. V shed 6 bases, J shed 4 bases, and the junction held 2 bases outside the gene matches. Here the CDR3 reads CASRGGPTGELFF. CDR3 coding DNA: TGTGCCAGTAGGGGAGGGCCCACCGGGGAGCTGTTTTTT.

The V call is TRBV3-1 (or the pseudogene TRBV3-2), the J call TRBJ2-5; D might be TRBD1 (7 bases). CDR3 length equals 16 residues. CDR1 is LGHDT and CDR2 is YNNKEL in the germline V gene (reference sequence). V lost 2 bases to trimming and J lost 5 bases, with 18 bases between them. The CDR3 is CASSQRPQTGRETQYF. The CDR3 DNA follows: TGTGCCAGCAGCCAAAGGCCGCAGACAGGGAGGGAGACCCAGTACTTC.

The V and J genes are TRBV5-1 and TRBJ2-1; 8 bases map to TRBD1. The J segment lost 1 base and the V segment lost 4 bases, leaving 7 bases of the junction unmatched. Germline V gene sequence: CDR1 SGHRS, CDR2 YFSETQ. The CDR3 extends over 16 amino acids. CDR3 sequence: CASSGWDRSSYNEQFF. The DNA of the CDR3 is TGCGCCAGCAGCGGCTGGGACAGGAGTTCCTACAATGAGCAGTTCTTC.

This rearrangement joins TRBV6-5 to TRBJ1-1; D remains ambiguous. This CDR3 comprises 15 residues. V lost 1 base and J lost 4, with 13 bases in between. The V gene's germline CDR1 is MNHEY and CDR2 SVGAGI. DNA of the CDR3: TGTGCCAGCAGTTACTGGTCGGGAAGGACCACTGAAGCTTTCTTT. It is translated as CASSYWSGRTTEAFF.

V usage is TRBV7-2 and J usage is TRBJ2-5; 8 bases align to TRBD1. The germline V gene encodes CDR1 SGHTA and CDR2 FQGNSA. The trim removed 5 bases at V and 5 bases at J, leaving 7 bases unmatched. The CDR3 has 14 amino acids. For the CDR3, the DNA is TGTGCCAGCAGCCTCTGGACAGGGAGGGAGACCCAGTACTTC. It specifies CASSLWTGRETQYF.

V gene TRBV11-1 combines with J gene TRBJ2-7; 14 bases agree with TRBD2. Germline CDR1 and CDR2: SGHAT and FQDESV (reference sequence). V lost 3 bases and J lost 5; bases outside the gene matches: 3. The CDR3 is 15 amino acids. CDR3 bases: TGTGCCAGCAGCTTGGGACTAGCGGGAGAGGACGAGCAGTACTTC. Translating it yields CASSLGLAGEDEQYF.

The rearrangement joins TRBV5-1 to TRBJ1-3; maybe TRBD1 (6 bases). The V gene lost 4 bases and the J gene lost 4 bases, with 12 bases spanning the gap. CDR3 length: 14 amino acids. Germline V gene data show CDR1 as SGHRS and CDR2 as YFSETQ. CDR3 DNA sequence: TGCGCCAGCAGCGGGGGCACGGAAGGAAACACCATATATTTT. It yields the protein CASSGGTEGNTIYF.

This clone was seen more than once but under ten times. Other DNA sequences in the sample encode the same CDR3. The chain couples TRBV2 to TRBJ2-5; 12 bases map to TRBD2. With V trimmed by 4 bases and J by 3 bases, 0 bases remained unmatched. Germline CDR1 reads SNHLY; CDR2 reads FYNNEI. This CDR3 comprises 14 residues. CDR3: CASSGLAGEETQYF. CDR3 coding DNA: TGTGCCAGCAGTGGACTAGCGGGGGAAGAGACCCAGTACTTC.

V usage is TRBV19 and J usage is TRBJ2-4, with D tentatively TRBD2 (5 bases). V was shortened by 3 bases and J by 13 bases, with 16 bases between the two germline ends. Per the germline V gene, CDR1 is LNHDA and CDR2 is SQIVND (reference sequence). The CDR3 has 13 amino acids. The CDR3 nucleotides read TGTGCCAGTAGTATGGAGTTTGGGCTAGCCCAGTACTTC. This codes for CASSMEFGLAQYF.

This clone was counted a single time. The V call is TRBV28, the J call TRBJ2-2; 7 nucleotides agree with TRBD1. The V and J ends lost 10 bases and 5 bases, in that order; junction bases with no gene match: 10. This CDR3 spans 14 amino acids. Germline CDR1 and CDR2: MDHEN and SYDVKM. Here the CDR3 reads CAKDNRGRTGELFF. CDR3 sequence (DNA): TGTGCCAAGGACAACAGGGGACGGACCGGGGAGCTGTTTTTT.

V gene TRBV14 combines with J gene TRBJ2-1, with D perhaps TRBD1 (6 bases). Looked up from germline, CDR1 is SGHDN and CDR2 is FVKESK. There are 16 residues in the CDR3. Trimming shortened V by 3 bases and J by 4 bases, and 16 bases separated the two germline ends. The CDR3 DNA reads as TGTGCCAGCAGCCATGCCGCTCCGGGACATTACAATGAGCAGTTCTTC. Translating it yields CASSHAAPGHYNEQFF.

The DNA of the CDR3 is TGTGCCAGCAAAGCAGGGATGTCCTCCTACGAGCAGTACTTC. This sequence encodes CASKAGMSSYEQYF. The chain links TRBV6-5 to TRBJ2-7; TRBD1 is a possible D gene (5 bases). Germline V gene lookup returns CDR1 MNHEY and CDR2 SVGAGI. V dropped 7 bases and J dropped 0 bases, with 13 bases sitting between them. The CDR3 is 14 amino acids.